This T cell receptor (beta chain) was obtained from a study of siplizumab effects on memory and regulatory T cells. Findings of the study overall: Fewer alloreactive sequences mapped to unstimulated CD4+ memory cells under siplizumab. Apparently key alloresponse contributors, naive T cells also seemed more diverse than memory cells.

This clone came up once. Its antigen is undetermined. The V segment lost 6 bases and the J segment 8 bases; nucleotides outside the gene matches: 3. Germline CDR1 is LNHDA and CDR2 is SQIVND (reference sequence). The CDR3 sequence is 12 residues long. Profiled with immunoSEQ multiplex PCR; TCRdb holds only in-frame clones, not every one. In the table there are some 100,000 clones, about 90% of which are singletons. The specimen was CD4+ T cells sorted from blood. The chain carries TRBV19 and TRBJ1-3; TRBD1 matches 8 bases. This TCR derives from a human donor in good health. The CDR3 sequence is CASRSQGDTIYF. The CDR3 DNA reads TGTGCCAGTAGATCACAGGGGGACACCATATATTTT.